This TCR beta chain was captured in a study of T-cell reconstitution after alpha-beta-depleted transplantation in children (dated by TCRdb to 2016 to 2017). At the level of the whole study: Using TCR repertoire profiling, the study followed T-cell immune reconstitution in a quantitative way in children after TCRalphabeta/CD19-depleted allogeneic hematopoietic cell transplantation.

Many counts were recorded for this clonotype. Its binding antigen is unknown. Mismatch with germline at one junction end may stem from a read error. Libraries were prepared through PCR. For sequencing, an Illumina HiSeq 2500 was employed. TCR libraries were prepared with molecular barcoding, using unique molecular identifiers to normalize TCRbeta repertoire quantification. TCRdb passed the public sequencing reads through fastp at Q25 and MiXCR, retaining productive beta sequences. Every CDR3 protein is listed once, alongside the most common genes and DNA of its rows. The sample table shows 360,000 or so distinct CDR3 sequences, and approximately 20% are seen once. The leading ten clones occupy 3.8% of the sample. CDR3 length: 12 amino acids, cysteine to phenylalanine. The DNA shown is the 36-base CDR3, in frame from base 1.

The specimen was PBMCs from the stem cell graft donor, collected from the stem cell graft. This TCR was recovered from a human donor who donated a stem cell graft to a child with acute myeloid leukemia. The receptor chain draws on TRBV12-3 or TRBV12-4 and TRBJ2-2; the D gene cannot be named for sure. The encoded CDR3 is CASSFPTGELFF. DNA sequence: TGCGCCAGCAGCTTCCCGACCGGGGAGCTGTTTTTT.